These 16 T cell receptor beta chains were all obtained from the same sample, sequenced in a study of T cells in narcolepsy. Here immunoSEQ multiplex PCR was the method, and the copy in TCRdb shows in-frame clones only, minus some. This table has more than 30,000 clones, less than 90% appearing once. The sample consisted of memory (CD45RA-) CD4+ T cells from blood. The receptors come from a human donor in good health.

The chain combines TRBV2 with TRBJ1-1; TRBD1 matches at 8 bases. Germline values: CDR1 SNHLY, CDR2 FYNNEI. CDR3 length equals 14 residues. V lost 7 bases, J lost 4 bases, and 8 bases stayed unmatched. The CDR3 DNA sequence: TGTGCCAGCATTTCGGACAGGGTGGGCACTGAAGCTTTCTTT. Amino acid sequence: CASISDRVGTEAFF. The whole variable domain, remainder taken from reference TRBV2 and TRBJ1-1, is EPEVTQTPSHQVTQMGQEVILRCVPISNHLYFYWYRQILGQKVEFLVSFYNNEISEKSEIFDDQFSVERPDGSNFTLKIRSTKLEDSAMYFCASISDRVGTEAFFGQGTRLTVV.

This clone was seen once. The chain is built from TRBV11-2 and TRBJ2-2; 14 nucleotides align to TRBD2. Trimming took 5 bases from V and 0 from J; bases not matched to a gene: 5. The CDR3 totals 18 residues. The germline V gene has CDR1 SGHAT and CDR2 FQNNGV. CDR3 protein: CASSPGLAGASNTGELFF. Here the CDR3 DNA reads TGTGCCAGCAGCCCGGGACTAGCGGGGGCCTCGAACACCGGGGAGCTGTTTTTT.

The chain recombines TRBV5-1 with TRBJ1-4; no clear D gene. CDR1 SGHRS and CDR2 YFSETQ come from the germline V gene. The CDR3 contains 15 residues. V was shortened by 0 bases and J by 6 bases, with 12 bases between the two germline ends. The CDR3 DNA follows: TGCGCCAGCAGCTTGGTCTCAGACGGTGATGAAAAACTGTTTTTT. Translated, it gives CASSLVSDGDEKLFF.

V gene TRBV19 combines with J gene TRBJ2-3, with D possibly TRBD1 on 8 matching bases. V lost 4 bases and J 6 bases, leaving 20 bases between the germline ends. The CDR3 consists of 16 residues. The V gene's germline CDR1 is LNHDA and CDR2 SQIVND (reference sequence). The CDR3 loop is CASSTDRVGGVDTQYF. Here the CDR3 DNA reads TGTGCCAGTAGTACGGACAGGGTTGGGGGGGTGGATACGCAGTATTTT. Drawing the rest from reference TRBV19 and TRBJ2-3, the complete variable domain is DGGITQSPKYLFRKEGQNVTLSCEQNLNHDAMYWYRQDPGQGLRLIYYSQIVNDFQKGDIAEGYSVSREKKESFPLTVTSAQKNPTAFYLCASSTDRVGGVDTQYFGPGTRLTVL.

The chain is built from TRBV29-1 and TRBJ1-4; weak D call: TRBD1 (5 bases). This CDR3 comprises 14 residues. Looked up from germline, CDR1 is SQVTM and CDR2 is ANQGSEA. Trimming shortened V by 6 bases and J by 4 bases, and 15 bases separated the two germline ends. The CDR3 bases are TGCAGCGTCCCGACAGAAAATAATAATGAAAAACTGTTTTTT. The encoded protein is CSVPTENNNEKLFF.

The chain is built from TRBV28 and TRBJ1-2, with D unclear. Looked up from germline, CDR1 is MDHEN and CDR2 is SYDVKM. V gave up 7 bases and J gave up 4 bases, with 13 bases separating them. This CDR3 comprises 13 residues. The CDR3 loop reads CASTPGLSYGYTF. CDR3 bases: TGTGCCAGCACGCCGGGCCTCTCCTATGGCTACACCTTC.

This chain joins TRBV28 and TRBJ2-5, with D unclear. Trimming removed 2 bases from V and 6 bases from J, with 13 bases in between. The CDR3 has 14 residues. CDR1 and CDR2 from the germline V gene are MDHEN and SYDVKM. CDR3 nucleotide sequence: TGTGCCAGCAGTTTACAGGCGTCTGGGCAGACCCAGTACTTC. Protein product: CASSLQASGQTQYF.

V gene TRBV21-1 combines with J gene TRBJ1-5; TRBD1, the D gene given by the table, was not confirmed from the DNA. TRBV21-1 is given as a pseudogene. The CDR3 consists of 11 residues. CDR3 sequence (DNA): TGTGCCAGCAGCTATACAGGGGCCCAGCATTTT. It encodes CASSYTGAQHF.

This rearrangement joins TRBV7-6 to TRBJ1-6; TRBD1 agrees at 9 bases. The germline V gene has CDR1 SGHVS and CDR2 FNYEAQ. V shed 4 bases, J shed 10 bases, and the junction held 5 bases outside the gene matches. The CDR3 is made up of 14 amino acids. CDR3 region: CASSSRQGESPLHF. The CDR3 nucleotides read TGTGCCAGCAGCTCGCGACAGGGGGAATCACCCCTCCACTTT. Drawing the rest from reference TRBV7-6 and TRBJ1-6, the complete variable domain is GAGVSQSPRYKVTKRGQDVALRCDPISGHVSLYWYRQALGQGPEFLTYFNYEAQQDKSGLPNDRFSAERPEGSISTLTIQRTEQRDSAMYRCASSSRQGESPLHFGNGTRLTVT.

The table lists this clone with a count of one. This chain uses TRBV4-3 with TRBJ1-1, with 7 bases fitting TRBD1. V dropped 4 bases and J dropped 11; count of bases not matched to a gene: 7. Germline lookup yields CDR1 LGHNA and CDR2 YSLEER. This CDR3 has 12 amino acids. CDR3 amino acids: CASSRVQGPAFF. As DNA, the CDR3 is TGCGCCAGCAGCCGAGTACAGGGGCCGGCTTTCTTT.

This clone has just a few counts. This rearrangement joins TRBV19 to TRBJ1-1, with 7 bases fitting TRBD1. Germline lookup yields CDR1 LNHDA and CDR2 SQIVND (reference sequence). The ends lost 5 bases at V and 4 bases at J; junction bases unmatched: 7. This CDR3 comprises 14 residues. The DNA of the CDR3 is TGTGCCAGTAGTCGACAGGGTCCCTTCACTGAAGCTTTCTTT. Its translation is CASSRQGPFTEAFF.

The chain uses TRBV5-1 and TRBJ1-1; D unclear. The V end lost 7 bases, the J end lost 2 bases, and 12 bases lay between the germline ends. Germline lookup yields CDR1 SGHRS and CDR2 YFSETQ. The length of the CDR3 is 13 residues. The CDR3, as DNA: TGCGCCAGCGCCCAGCGGTTAAACACTGAAGCTTTCTTT. Translating it yields CASAQRLNTEAFF.

The genes are TRBV2 and TRBJ2-1; D tentatively fits TRBD1 or TRBD2 (5 bases each). Germline values: CDR1 SNHLY, CDR2 FYNNEI. The CDR3 length is 14 residues. The V and J ends lost 6 bases and 13 bases respectively, with 22 bases between them. The DNA for the CDR3 is TGTGCCAGCAGCACCACCTCTCAGGGTAGCGATCAGTTCTTC. It is translated as CASSTTSQGSDQFF.

The rearrangement uses TRBV5-6 and TRBJ1-4; D not certain. The CDR3 is 16 amino acids. V was clipped by 0 bases and J by 3 bases, with 12 bases between them. CDR1 is SGHDT and CDR2 is YYEEEE in the germline V gene. CDR3 sequence (DNA): TGTGCCAGCAGCTTGGCCAATAGGGCAGCTAATGAAAAACTGTTTTTT. This gives the protein CASSLANRAANEKLFF.

V and J are TRBV2 and TRBJ1-1; D may be TRBD1 (5 bases). Trimming shortened V by 3 bases and J by 5 bases, and 10 bases separated the two germline ends. The CDR3 runs 13 residues. Germline-derived CDR1 and CDR2 are SNHLY and FYNNEI. The CDR3 sequence is CASSENGGTEAFF. The CDR3 DNA reads as TGTGCCAGCAGTGAGAATGGGGGGACTGAAGCTTTCTTT.

This chain links TRBV6-5 with TRBJ1-5; no reliable D call. Germline CDR1 reads MNHEY; CDR2 reads SVGAGI. The CDR3 runs 13 residues. V lost 6 bases, J lost 0 bases, and 6 bases lay in between. The CDR3 spells CASSPNSNQPQHF. The CDR3 DNA is TGTGCCAGCAGCCCTAATAGCAATCAGCCCCAGCATTTT.